This T cell receptor (beta chain) was obtained from a study of naive and memory T cell subsets. Whole-study results and caveats: Possibly reflecting memory cells re-expressing CD45RA, a few larger clonotypes occurred in naive repertoires, especially CD8.

Separate alpha and beta amplification began at the second PCR step. Overnight CMV lysate stimulation of fresh PBMCs defined donor CMV status by CD4+ IFNgamma. CD4 T cells were positively selected, then CD8 T cells from the CD4-negative fraction. Cells stained for CD3, CD4, CD8, CD45RA and CD27 were sorted into four subsets. The CDR3 length is 11 residues. V was shortened by 6 bases and J by 9 bases, with 11 bases between the two germline ends. The beta constant-region primer was an equimolar mix of two oligonucleotides covering TRBC1 and TRBC2. Ligated cDNA was amplified by four rounds of PCR with nested alpha and beta constant-region primers and SP2. TCRdb recomputed calls from the UMI-ligation and nested PCR reads with MiXCR, one row per CDR3 protein. This table has around 83,000 distinct CDR3 sequences, about 11% appearing once. This clonotype was found many times. The antigen is unknown.

Sequencing was done on a sample of naive CD4+ T cells from blood. This sequence was found in a human donor in good health. V usage is TRBV12-3 or TRBV12-4 and J usage is TRBJ1-1; D is undetermined. The CDR3 nucleotides are TGTGCCAGCAGCCTGGAGCGGAAAGCTTTCTTT. Its translation is CASSLERKAFF.